Below, 12 T cell receptor beta chains from the same sample are listed, as sequenced in a study of blood T cell repertoires in COVID-19. The assay was immunoSEQ multiplex PCR, and TCRdb's table has in-frame clones only and misses some. Of about 290,000 clones listed, about 89% are singletons. Sequenced: PBMCs or T cells enriched from blood (not recorded which). Receptors were obtained from a woman in her forties who had recovered from COVID-19.

The genes are TRBV28 and TRBJ2-7; TRBD1 agrees at 9 bases. The CDR3 is made up of 14 amino acids. Trimming removed 4 bases from V and 9 bases from J; junction bases left unmatched: 10. CDR1 is MDHEN, CDR2 SYDVKM, per germline. CDR3 coding DNA: TGTGCCAGCAGTTCACTCGACAGGGGGGTGGTGCAGTACTTC. Amino acids: CASSSLDRGVVQYF. Filled out from reference TRBV28 and TRBJ2-7, the complete variable domain reads DVKVTQSSRYLVKRTGEKVFLECVQDMDHENMFWYRQDPGLGLRLIYFSYDVKMKEKGDIPEGYSVSREKKERFSLILESASTNQTSMYLCASSSLDRGVVQYFGPGTRLTVT.

J is TRBJ1-2 and V is TRBV15; TRBD1 aligns across 8 bases. The CDR3 runs to 18 residues. Trimming removed 0 bases from V and 4 bases from J; junction bases left unmatched: 13. Germline V gene sequence: CDR1 LNHNV, CDR2 YYDKDF (reference sequence). CDR3 DNA sequence: TGTGCCACCAGCAGAGATCGGGGCAGGGGGCTAAGTAGCTATGGCTACACCTTC. This sequence encodes CATSRDRGRGLSSYGYTF.

This clone came up once. The chain has TRBV5-1 and TRBJ2-7; 7 positions match TRBD1. Unmatched junction bases numbered 7, after V lost 0 bases and J lost 7 bases. Germline V gene lookup returns CDR1 SGHRS and CDR2 YFSETQ. The CDR3 is 14 residues long. CDR3 amino acids: CASSLEWTGREQYF. In DNA form, the CDR3 reads TGCGCCAGCAGCTTGGAGTGGACAGGTCGGGAGCAGTACTTC.

The V and J genes are TRBV24-1 and TRBJ1-2; the match to TRBD1 covers 9 bases. V gave up 6 bases and J gave up 4 bases; unmatched junction bases: 2. The CDR3 contains 13 residues. Germline V gene sequence: CDR1 KGHDR, CDR2 SFDVKD. In nucleotides, the CDR3 is TGTGCCACCAGTCAGGGACAGGGCTATGGCTACACCTTC. Protein: CATSQGQGYGYTF.

This clone was found once. The chain recombines TRBV27 with TRBJ2-4, with 8 bases fitting TRBD2. Germline V gene data show CDR1 as MNHEY and CDR2 as SMNVEV (reference sequence). The CDR3 totals 17 residues. V lost 8 bases, J lost 1 base, and 13 bases stayed unmatched. CDR3 nucleotides: TGTGCCAGCCGGGGGGGCGCGGGAGTGCTGGCCAAAAACATTCAGTACTTC. As protein: CASRGGAGVLAKNIQYF.

The V gene is TRBV5-1, the J gene TRBJ2-5; 14 bases agree with TRBD2. V dropped 6 bases and J dropped 4; count of bases not matched to a gene: 5. The CDR3 runs to 15 residues. From germline, CDR1 is SGHRS and CDR2 YFSETQ. CDR3 in DNA: TGCGCCAGCAACATCGGGACTAGCGGGGGAGAGACCCAGTACTTC. Residues: CASNIGTSGGETQYF.

The chain uses TRBV5-1 and TRBJ1-1; D uncertain. This CDR3 region has 13 residues. In germline, CDR1 is SGHRS, CDR2 YFSETQ. Trimming pared 2 bases from V and 3 bases from J, leaving 8 bases between. CDR3 nucleotide sequence: TGCGCCAGCAGCTTACGGGTTGACACTGAAGCTTTCTTT. Its translation: CASSLRVDTEAFF.

The CDR3 is CASSEYGEANEKLFF. Written as DNA, the CDR3 is TGCGCCAGCAGCGAGTACGGAGAGGCTAATGAAAAACTGTTTTTT. The chain uses TRBV5-1 and TRBJ1-4; D is uncertain. The length of the CDR3 is 15 residues. CDR1 is SGHRS and CDR2 is YFSETQ in the germline V gene. Trimming removed 4 bases at V and 3 bases at J, with 13 bases between.

The chain recombines TRBV11-2 with TRBJ1-5; D not resolved. This CDR3 contains 14 residues. Germline CDR1 reads SGHAT; CDR2 reads FQNNGV. V shed 5 bases and J shed 12 bases, with 20 bases lying between them. The CDR3 sequence: CASSRRREGTRQHF. The CDR3 coding sequence is TGTGCCAGCAGCCGGAGGCGGGAGGGCACCCGCCAGCATTTT.

The chain has TRBV30 and TRBJ1-5, with 7 bases aligning to TRBD1. CDR3 length: 13 amino acids. The germline gives CDR1 GTSNPN, CDR2 SVGIG (reference sequence). J gave up 7 bases and V 0 bases, and 3 bases lay outside the gene matches. CDR3 DNA sequence: TGTGCCTGGAGTGTACAGGACAGGCAGCCCCAGCATTTT. It yields the protein CAWSVQDRQPQHF.

This chain joins TRBV4-1 and TRBJ1-2, with 9 bases fitting TRBD1. This CDR3 is 15 amino acids long. V was pared by 3 bases and J by 2 bases, with 4 bases of the junction left unmatched. Germline values: CDR1 MGHRA, CDR2 YSYEKL. This chain's CDR3 is CASSHPGQGNYGYTF. The CDR3 DNA reads as TGCGCCAGCAGCCATCCGGGACAGGGAAACTATGGCTACACCTTC.

This clone was seen only once. V usage is TRBV18 and J usage is TRBJ2-1; TRBD1 matches at 10 bases. The CDR3 contains 14 residues. Unmatched junction bases numbered 11, after V lost 3 bases and J lost 15 bases. Germline CDR1 KGHSH, CDR2 LQKENI. The CDR3 sequence is CASSPEGQGGFRFF. In DNA form, the CDR3 reads TGTGCCAGCTCACCGGAAGGACAGGGGGGTTTTCGGTTCTTC.